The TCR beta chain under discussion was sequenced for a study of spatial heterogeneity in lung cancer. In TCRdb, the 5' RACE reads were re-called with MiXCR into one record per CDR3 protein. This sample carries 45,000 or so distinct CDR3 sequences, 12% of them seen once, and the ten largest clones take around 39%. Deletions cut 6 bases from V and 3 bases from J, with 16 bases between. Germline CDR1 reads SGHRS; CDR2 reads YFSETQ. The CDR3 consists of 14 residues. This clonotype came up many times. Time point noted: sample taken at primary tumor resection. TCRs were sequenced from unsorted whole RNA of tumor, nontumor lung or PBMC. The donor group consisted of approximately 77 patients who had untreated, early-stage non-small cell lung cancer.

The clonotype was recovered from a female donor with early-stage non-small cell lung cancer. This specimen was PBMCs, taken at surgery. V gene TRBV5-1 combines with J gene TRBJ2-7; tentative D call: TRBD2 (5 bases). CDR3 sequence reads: CASKQGSGYYEQYF. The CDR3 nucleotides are TGCGCCAGCAAGCAAGGGTCGGGGTACTACGAGCAGTACTTC.